This T cell receptor beta chain was found in a study of T-cell memory formation after mild COVID-19. About the research overall: Largely donor-specific sequence clusters came from two donors. Study-wide results and caveats: CD4/CD8 balance characterized clones contracting day 15 to 85, and CD4+ skew characterized later expanders. Pre-infection memory contained some responding clones, which suggested that cross-reactive memory had joined.

The sample holds a few counts of this clonotype. The antigen remains undetermined. With V trimmed by 4 bases and J by 8 bases, 6 bases remained unmatched. Germline V gene sequence: CDR1 SGHRS, CDR2 YFSETQ. This CDR3 region has 14 residues. In TCRdb, the 5' RACE reads were re-called with MiXCR into one record per CDR3 protein. Seen here are hundreds of thousands of distinct CDR3 sequences, about a sixth observed once, and the top ten hold over 20%. This receptor was taken from a man younger than 35 who had mild COVID-19 (a few samples of this study predate the infection). Cell type and time point are not known. The V and J genes are TRBV5-1 and TRBJ1-2; 12 nucleotides align to TRBD1. The source material was PBMCs or a T cell subset sorted from them (not recorded which). The CDR3 DNA reads TGCGCCAGCAGCCCGGGACAGGGGGCTAGGGGCTACACCTTC. Translated, it gives CASSPGQGARGYTF.